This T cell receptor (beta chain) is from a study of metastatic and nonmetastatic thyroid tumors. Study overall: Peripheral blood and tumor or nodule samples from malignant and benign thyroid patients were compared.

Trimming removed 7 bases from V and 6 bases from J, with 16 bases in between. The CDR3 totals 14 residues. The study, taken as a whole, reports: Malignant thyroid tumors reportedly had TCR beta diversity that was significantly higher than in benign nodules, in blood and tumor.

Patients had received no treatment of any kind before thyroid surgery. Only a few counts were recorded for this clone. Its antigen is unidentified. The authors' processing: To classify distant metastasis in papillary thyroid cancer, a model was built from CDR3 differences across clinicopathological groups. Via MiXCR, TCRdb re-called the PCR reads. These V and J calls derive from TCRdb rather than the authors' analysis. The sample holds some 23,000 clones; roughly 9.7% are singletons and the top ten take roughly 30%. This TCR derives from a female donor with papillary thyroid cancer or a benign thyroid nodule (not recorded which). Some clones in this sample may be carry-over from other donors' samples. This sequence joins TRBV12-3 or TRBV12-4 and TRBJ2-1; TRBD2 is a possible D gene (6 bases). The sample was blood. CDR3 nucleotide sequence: TGTGCCAGCACCATTTGGAGGGAAAGCAATGAGCAGTTCTTC. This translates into CASTIWRESNEQFF.